This TCR beta chain was documented in a study of T-cell memory formation after mild COVID-19. Study overall: There were largely donor-specific TCR clusters. Overall study results and limits: A second wave expanding day 15 to 37 was CD4+-biased; contracting clones were balanced. That cross-reactive memory joined was suggested by some responding clones appearing in pre-infection memory.

The 5'RACE method, run with constant-segment primers, produced TCR alpha and TCR beta cDNA libraries (carrying sample barcodes and UMIs). TCRdb re-derived calls from the 5' RACE reads in MiXCR, one entry per CDR3 protein. Of roughly 300,000 distinct CDR3 sequences listed, 8% to 9% are singletons. V dropped 1 base and J dropped 4; count of bases not matched to a gene: 8. The germline gives CDR1 LNHNV, CDR2 YYDKDF (reference sequence). CDR3 length equals 16 residues. This clonotype has just a few counts. Its matching antigen is unknown. The sequencing sample was made of PBMCs or a T cell subset sorted from them (not recorded which). The TCR comes from a man younger than 35 who had mild COVID-19 (a few samples of this study predate the infection). Cell type and time point are not known. The chain links TRBV15 to TRBJ1-1; 8 bases agree with TRBD1. The CDR3 is CATSRVGTGPVTEAFF. CDR3 nucleotides: TGTGCCACCAGCAGAGTAGGGACAGGCCCAGTCACTGAAGCTTTCTTT.